This T cell receptor (beta chain) emerged from a study of cytomegalovirus exposure and HLA in healthy donors. Study as a whole: Out of roughly 200 million T cells, an earlier analysis found fewer than 140 million unique TCR beta sequences in total. General observations from the study: Several of the most significant clusters appeared linked to common viral pathogens, based on a later analysis. Reportedly, fewer N-insertions than the approximately 700-donor mean appeared in an Asian-associated ancestry cluster in a later analysis.

The PCR ran on 60 Vbeta and 13 Jbeta primers. Profiling relied on immunoSEQ multiplex PCR, and the TCRdb table lists in-frame clones only, not all of them. The sample has roughly 80,000 clones, about four fifths seen once. This clone has just one count. Its specificity is not known. What was sequenced was PBMCs. The receptor's source is a man in his forties or fifties in good health and CMV-seronegative.

CDR3 sequence: CASSPTSTVVYGYTF. For the CDR3, the DNA is TGCGCCAGCTCTCCCACTTCGACAGTCGTCTATGGCTACACCTTC. The chain employs TRBV5-1 and TRBJ1-2, with D perhaps TRBD1 (5 bases). The V gene's germline CDR1 is SGHRS and CDR2 YFSETQ. The V and J ends lost 7 bases and 4 bases respectively, with 20 bases between them. The CDR3 is 15 residues long.